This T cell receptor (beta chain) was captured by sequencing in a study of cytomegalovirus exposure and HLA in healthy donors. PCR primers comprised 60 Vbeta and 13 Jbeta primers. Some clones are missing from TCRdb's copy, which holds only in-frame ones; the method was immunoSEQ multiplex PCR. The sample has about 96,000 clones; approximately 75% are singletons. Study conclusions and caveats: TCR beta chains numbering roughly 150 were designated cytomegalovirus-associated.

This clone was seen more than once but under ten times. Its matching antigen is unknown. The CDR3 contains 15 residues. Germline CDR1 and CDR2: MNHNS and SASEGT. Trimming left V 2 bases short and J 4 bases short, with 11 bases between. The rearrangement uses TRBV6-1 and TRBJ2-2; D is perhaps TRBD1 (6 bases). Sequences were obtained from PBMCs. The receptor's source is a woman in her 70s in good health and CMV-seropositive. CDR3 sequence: CASSEQGSFTGELFF. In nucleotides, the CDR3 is TGTGCCAGCAGTGAACAGGGGTCGTTCACCGGGGAGCTGTTTTTT.